This record concerns one T cell receptor (beta chain) sequence. Its antigen is undetermined. Assay used: immunoSEQ multiplex PCR; TCRdb lists only in-frame clones, some missing. The sample includes some 270,000 clones, approximately 83% of them seen just once. V lost 3 bases, J lost 5 bases, and 10 bases lay in between. The CDR3 has 13 residues. Germline-derived CDR1 and CDR2 are SGHTA and FQGTGA. The sample comes from a study of cytomegalovirus exposure and HLA in healthy donors. Across the study: The approximately 110 validation repertoires were reported in a later analysis to have been generated on the same platform as the approximately 700 first-cohort repertoires.

Findings of the study overall: Reports credit the classifier with highly specific, highly sensitive diagnosis of cytomegalovirus status. Researchers catalogued some 160 TCR beta chains as cytomegalovirus-associated.

Material: PBMCs. The sequence was obtained from a woman aged 18-29 years in good health and CMV-seronegative. The chain recombines TRBV7-3 with TRBJ1-1, with TRBD1 as a possible D gene (6 bases). The CDR3 is CASSFGGQTEAFF. The CDR3 DNA follows: TGTGCCAGCAGCTTCGGTGGACAGACTGAAGCTTTCTTT.